This T cell receptor beta chain emerged from a study of cytomegalovirus exposure and HLA in healthy donors. The CDR3 sequence is 15 residues long. The germline CDR1 and CDR2 sequences are KGHSH and LQKENI. With 3 bases removed from V and 2 bases from J, the gap between germline ends came to 11 bases. Study-level findings and limits: According to a later analysis, donors in an Asian-associated ancestry cluster reportedly had fewer N-insertions than the approximately 620-donor mean. In presence/absence analyses, roughly uniform sequencing depth across donors was assumed. Specific recognition of CMV antigens was confirmed in vitro for a few chains (all CMV-associated). Investigators reported fewer than 200 TCR beta chains as tied to cytomegalovirus.

The PCR contained 60 Vbeta and 13 Jbeta primers. Profiling relied on immunoSEQ multiplex PCR, and the TCRdb table lists in-frame clones only, not all of them. The specimen's table records about 110,000 clones. Turning to this clone: Its antigen remains unknown.

This chain uses TRBV18 with TRBJ2-4, with D possibly being TRBD1 (6 bases). The TCR originated in a man in his fifties or sixties in good health and CMV-seronegative. Specimen: PBMCs. This CDR3 is CASSPSGTTKNIQYF. The CDR3 DNA reads as TGTGCCAGCTCACCTTCCGGGACAACCAAAAACATTCAGTACTTC.